The clone carrying this T cell receptor beta chain was recorded only once. This sample stems from a study of blood T cell repertoires in COVID-19. Overall study context: Acute and convalescent COVID-19 specimens originated in the United States, Italy and Spain. Nucleic acid was either cDNA or gDNA, and it came from T cells, B-cell-depleted T cells, or PBMCs.

Original methodology: Amplification with reference gene primers provided the estimates of nucleated cell counts. Clones were read by immunoSEQ multiplex PCR, and TCRdb kept only the in-frame ones, dropping some. The V and J calls and the clone size are those of that table, but D and trimming were determined from the DNA. This table has 100,000 to 120,000 clones, 70% to 90% appearing once. The CDR3 runs to 16 residues. After removal of 3 bases from V and 4 bases from J, the junction contained 6 bases not matched to a gene. The V gene's germline CDR1 is KGHSH and CDR2 LQKENI. This TCR derives from a woman aged 65 to 85 who had recovered from COVID-19. The chain combines TRBV18 with TRBJ2-2, with TRBD2 matching 9 bases. The sequencing sample was made of peripheral blood. The CDR3 DNA is TGTGCCAGCTCACCGGGGCTAGCGGGAACCACCGGGGAGCTGTTTTTT. This sequence encodes CASSPGLAGTTGELFF.